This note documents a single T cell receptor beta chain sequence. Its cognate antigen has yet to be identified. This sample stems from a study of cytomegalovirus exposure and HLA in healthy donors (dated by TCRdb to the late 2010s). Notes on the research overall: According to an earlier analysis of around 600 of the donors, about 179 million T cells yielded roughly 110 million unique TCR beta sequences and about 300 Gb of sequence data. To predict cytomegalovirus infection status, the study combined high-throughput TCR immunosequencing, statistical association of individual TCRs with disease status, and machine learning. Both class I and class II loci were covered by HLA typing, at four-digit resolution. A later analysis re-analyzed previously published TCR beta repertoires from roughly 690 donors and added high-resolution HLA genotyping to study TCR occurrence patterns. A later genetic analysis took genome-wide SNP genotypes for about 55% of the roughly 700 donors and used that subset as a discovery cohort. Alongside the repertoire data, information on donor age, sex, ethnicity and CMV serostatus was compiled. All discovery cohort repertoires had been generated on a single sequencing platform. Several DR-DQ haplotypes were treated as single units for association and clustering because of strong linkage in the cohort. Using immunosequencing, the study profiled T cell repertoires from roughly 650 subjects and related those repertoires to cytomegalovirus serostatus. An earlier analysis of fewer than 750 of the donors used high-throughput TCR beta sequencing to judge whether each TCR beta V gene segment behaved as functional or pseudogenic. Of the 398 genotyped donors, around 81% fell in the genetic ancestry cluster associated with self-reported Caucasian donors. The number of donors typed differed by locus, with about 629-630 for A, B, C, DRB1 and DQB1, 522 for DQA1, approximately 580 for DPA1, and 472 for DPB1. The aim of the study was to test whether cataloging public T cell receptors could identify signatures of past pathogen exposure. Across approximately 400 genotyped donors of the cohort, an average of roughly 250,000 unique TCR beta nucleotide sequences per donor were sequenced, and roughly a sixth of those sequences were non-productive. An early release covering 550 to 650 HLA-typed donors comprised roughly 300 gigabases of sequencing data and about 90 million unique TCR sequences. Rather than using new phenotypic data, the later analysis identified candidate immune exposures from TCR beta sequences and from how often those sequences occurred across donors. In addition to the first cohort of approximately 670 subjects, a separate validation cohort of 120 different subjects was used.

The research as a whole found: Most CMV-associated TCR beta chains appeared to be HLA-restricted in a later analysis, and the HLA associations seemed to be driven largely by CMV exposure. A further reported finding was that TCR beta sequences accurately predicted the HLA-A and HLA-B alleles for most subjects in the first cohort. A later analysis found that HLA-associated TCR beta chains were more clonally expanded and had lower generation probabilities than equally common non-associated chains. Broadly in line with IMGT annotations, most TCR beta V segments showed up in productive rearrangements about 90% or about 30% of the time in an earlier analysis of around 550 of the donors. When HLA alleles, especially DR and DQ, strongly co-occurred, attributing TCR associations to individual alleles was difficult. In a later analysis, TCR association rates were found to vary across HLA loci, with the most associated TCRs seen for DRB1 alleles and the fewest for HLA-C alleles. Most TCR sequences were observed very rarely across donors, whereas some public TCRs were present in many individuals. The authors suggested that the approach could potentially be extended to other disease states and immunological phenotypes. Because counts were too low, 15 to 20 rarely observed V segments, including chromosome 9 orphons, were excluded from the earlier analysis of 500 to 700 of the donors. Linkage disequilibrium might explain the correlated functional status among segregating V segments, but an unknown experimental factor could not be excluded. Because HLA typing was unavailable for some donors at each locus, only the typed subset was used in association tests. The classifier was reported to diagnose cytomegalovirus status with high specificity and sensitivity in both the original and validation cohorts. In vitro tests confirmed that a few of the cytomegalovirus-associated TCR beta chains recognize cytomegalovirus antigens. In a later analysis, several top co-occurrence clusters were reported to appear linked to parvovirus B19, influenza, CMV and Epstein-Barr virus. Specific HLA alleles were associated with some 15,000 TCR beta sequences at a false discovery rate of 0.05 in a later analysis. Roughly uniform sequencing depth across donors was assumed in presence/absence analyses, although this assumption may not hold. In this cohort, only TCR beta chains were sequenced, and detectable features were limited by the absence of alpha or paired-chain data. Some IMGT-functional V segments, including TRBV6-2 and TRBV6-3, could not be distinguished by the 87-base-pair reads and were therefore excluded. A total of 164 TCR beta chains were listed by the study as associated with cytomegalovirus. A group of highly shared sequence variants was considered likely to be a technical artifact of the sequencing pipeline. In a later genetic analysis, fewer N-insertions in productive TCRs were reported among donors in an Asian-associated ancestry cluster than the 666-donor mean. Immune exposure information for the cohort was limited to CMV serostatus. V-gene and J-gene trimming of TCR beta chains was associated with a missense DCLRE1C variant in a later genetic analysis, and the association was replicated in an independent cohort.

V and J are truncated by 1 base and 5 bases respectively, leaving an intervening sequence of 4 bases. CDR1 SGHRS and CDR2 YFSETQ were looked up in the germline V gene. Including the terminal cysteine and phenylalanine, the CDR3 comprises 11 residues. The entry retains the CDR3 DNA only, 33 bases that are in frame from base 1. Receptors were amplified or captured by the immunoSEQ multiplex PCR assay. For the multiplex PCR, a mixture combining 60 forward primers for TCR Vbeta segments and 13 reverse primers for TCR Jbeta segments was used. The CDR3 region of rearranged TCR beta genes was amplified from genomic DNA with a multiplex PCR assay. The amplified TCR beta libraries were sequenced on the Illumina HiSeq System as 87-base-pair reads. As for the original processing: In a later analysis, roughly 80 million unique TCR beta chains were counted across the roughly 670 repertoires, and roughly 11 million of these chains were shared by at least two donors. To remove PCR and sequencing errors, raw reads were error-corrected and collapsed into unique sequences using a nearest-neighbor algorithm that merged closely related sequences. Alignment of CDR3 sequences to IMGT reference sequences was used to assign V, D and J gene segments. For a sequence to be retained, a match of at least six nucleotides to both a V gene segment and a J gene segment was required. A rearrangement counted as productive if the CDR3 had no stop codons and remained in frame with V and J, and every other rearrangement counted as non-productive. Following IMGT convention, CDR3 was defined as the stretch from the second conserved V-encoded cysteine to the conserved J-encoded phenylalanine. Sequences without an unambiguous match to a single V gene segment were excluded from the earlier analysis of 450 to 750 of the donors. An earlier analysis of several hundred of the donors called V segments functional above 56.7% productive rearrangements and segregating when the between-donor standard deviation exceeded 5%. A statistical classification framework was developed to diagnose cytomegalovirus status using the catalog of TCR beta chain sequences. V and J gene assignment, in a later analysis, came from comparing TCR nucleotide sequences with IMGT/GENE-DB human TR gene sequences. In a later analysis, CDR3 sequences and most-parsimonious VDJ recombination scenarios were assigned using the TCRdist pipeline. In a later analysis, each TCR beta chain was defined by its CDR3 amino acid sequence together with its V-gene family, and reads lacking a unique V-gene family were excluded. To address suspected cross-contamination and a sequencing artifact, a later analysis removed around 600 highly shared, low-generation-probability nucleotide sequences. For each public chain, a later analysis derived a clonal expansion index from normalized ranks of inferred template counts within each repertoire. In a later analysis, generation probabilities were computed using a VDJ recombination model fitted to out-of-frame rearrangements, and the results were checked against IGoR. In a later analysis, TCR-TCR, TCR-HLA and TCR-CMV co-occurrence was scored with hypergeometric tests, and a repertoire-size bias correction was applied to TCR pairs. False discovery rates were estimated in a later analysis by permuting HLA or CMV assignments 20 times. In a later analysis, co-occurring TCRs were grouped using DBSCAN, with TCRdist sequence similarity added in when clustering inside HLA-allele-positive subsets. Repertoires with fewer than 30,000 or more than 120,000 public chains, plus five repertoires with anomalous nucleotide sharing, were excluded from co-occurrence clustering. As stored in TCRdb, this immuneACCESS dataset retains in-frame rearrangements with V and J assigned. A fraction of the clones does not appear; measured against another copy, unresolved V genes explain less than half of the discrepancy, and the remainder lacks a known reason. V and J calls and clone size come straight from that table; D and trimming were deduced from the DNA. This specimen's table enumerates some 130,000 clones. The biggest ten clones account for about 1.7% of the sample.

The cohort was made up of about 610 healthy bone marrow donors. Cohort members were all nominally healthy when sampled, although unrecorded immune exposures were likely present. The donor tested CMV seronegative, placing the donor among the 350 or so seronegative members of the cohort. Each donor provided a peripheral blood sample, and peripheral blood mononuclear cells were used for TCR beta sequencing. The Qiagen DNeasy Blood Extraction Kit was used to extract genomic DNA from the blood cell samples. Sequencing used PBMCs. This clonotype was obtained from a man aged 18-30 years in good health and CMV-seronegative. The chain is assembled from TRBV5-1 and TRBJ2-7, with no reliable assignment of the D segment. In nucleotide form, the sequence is TGCGCCAGCAGCTTGCTCGACGAGCAGTACTTC. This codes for CASSLLDEQYF.